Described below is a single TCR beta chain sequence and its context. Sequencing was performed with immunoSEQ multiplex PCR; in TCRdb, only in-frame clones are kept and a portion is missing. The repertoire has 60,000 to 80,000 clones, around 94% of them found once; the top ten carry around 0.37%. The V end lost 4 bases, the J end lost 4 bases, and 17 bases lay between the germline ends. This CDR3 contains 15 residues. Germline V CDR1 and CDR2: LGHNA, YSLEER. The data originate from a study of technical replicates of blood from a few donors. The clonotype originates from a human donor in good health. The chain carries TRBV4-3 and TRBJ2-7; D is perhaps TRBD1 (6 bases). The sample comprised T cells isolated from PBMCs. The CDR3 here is CASSPSPQGMYEQYF. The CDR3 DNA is TGCGCCAGCAGCCCCAGCCCACAGGGAATGTACGAGCAGTACTTC.